This TCR beta chain was documented in a study of T cells in localized non-small cell lung cancer. Trimming cost V 3 bases and J 0 bases; bases outside gene matches: 5. The CDR3 is 15 residues long. Germline CDR1 is SQVTM and CDR2 is ANQGSEA. Profiled with immunoSEQ multiplex PCR; TCRdb holds only in-frame clones, not every one. Found here are 50,000 to 75,000 clones, roughly nine tenths of them singletons; the top ten hold nearly 20%. This specimen consisted of peripheral blood, obtained before any cancer treatment. The V and J genes are TRBV29-1 and TRBJ2-3; 8 bases map to TRBD2. This TCR derives from a man aged 35-75 years with stage I lung adenocarcinoma. The CDR3, as DNA: TGCAGCGTTGAGGGTAGCGGGGCTAGCACAGATACGCAGTATTTT. This translates into CSVEGSGASTDTQYF.